The rows below give T cell receptor beta chains drawn from one sample of a study of cytomegalovirus exposure and HLA in healthy donors. Assay: immunoSEQ multiplex PCR; the TCRdb copy retains only in-frame clones and omits some. Among fewer than 200,000 clones listed, around 80% were seen once. The source material was PBMCs. The receptors stem from a woman aged 25-40 years in good health and CMV-seropositive. The CDR3 runs from the conserved cysteine through the conserved F or W. D genes are given only for firm matches. A clone size is listed for some rows: how often the clone was seen (once, few, many), or a class if it is expanded.

>TRBJ1-5|-|TRBV7-9|-
TGTGCCAGCAGCGAAAGCGGGGCTGGCAATCAGCCCCAGCATTTT
CASSESGAGNQPQHF
>TRBJ1-1|-|TRBV5-6|TRBD1
TGTGCCAGCAGCTCCGGGACAGGAGTGCCTCAAGCTTTCTTT
CASSSGTGVPQAFF
>TRBJ1-6|-|TRBV19|-
TGTGCCAGTATGCCAGGGCTCTCCTATAATTCACCCCTCCACTTT
CASMPGLSYNSPLHF
>TRBJ2-7|-|TRBV5-6|TRBD1
TGTGCCAGCCCGGGACAGGAACCCTACGAGCAGTACTTC
CASPGQEPYEQYF
>TRBJ2-7|-|TRBV18|TRBD1
TGTGCCAGCTCGGCCGACAGGGGGCAGGTCGAGCAGTACTTC
CASSADRGQVEQYF
>TRBJ2-1|few|TRBV5-1|TRBD2
TGCGCCAGCAGCTTTCTGACTAGCGGGGGGGCAACCTACAATGAGCAGTTCTTC
CASSFLTSGGATYNEQFF
>TRBJ2-7|-|TRBV4-1|TRBD1
TGCGCCAGCAGCCAAGAGCAAGGGACAGCCTACGAGCAGTACTTC
CASSQEQGTAYEQYF
>TRBJ1-1|-|TRBV7-6|-
TGTGCCAGCAGCGCCAACGTCGGTCCGAACACTGAAGCTTTCTTT
CASSANVGPNTEAFF
>TRBJ1-5|-|TRBV10-3|TRBD1
TGTGCCATCAGTGATCCGGGACAGGGAGGCCCTAGCAATCAGCCCCAGCATTTT
CAISDPGQGGPSNQPQHF
>TRBJ2-7|-|TRBV7-6|TRBD2
TGTGCCAGCAGCTTAGCGACTTCAGCGGGGGGCTACGAGCAGTACTTC
CASSLATSAGGYEQYF
>TRBJ1-1|once|TRBV6-5|-
TGTGCCAGCAGTCCCCGGGGGGCCGTGACTGAAGCTTTCTTT
CASSPRGAVTEAFF
>TRBJ1-1|-|TRBV5-1|-
TGCGCCAGCAGCTTGGAACAGAGCATGAACACTGAAGCTTTCTTT
CASSLEQSMNTEAFF
>TRBJ2-1|-|TRBV7-9|TRBD2
TGTGCCAGCAGCTTAAGATCCAGCGGGGAACTCTCCTACAATGAGCAGTTCTTC
CASSLRSSGELSYNEQFF
>TRBJ1-6|once|TRBV6-5|-
TGTGCCAGCAGTTACCCGGGACAATCTTCACCCCTCCACTTT
CASSYPGQSSPLHF
>TRBJ1-3|-|TRBV4-1|-
TGCGCCAGCAGCCCCTTTGGCCTCTTTGGTGGAAACACCATATATTTT
CASSPFGLFGGNTIYF
>TRBJ1-1|-|TRBV7-2|TRBD1
TGTGCCAGCAGCCCACGACAGGGGCTTGAAGCTTTCTTT
CASSPRQGLEAFF
>TRBJ1-3|-|TRBV9|-
TGTGCCAGCAGCCTCGGGCAAGGAGGCCGGGTTGGAAACACCATATATTTT
CASSLGQGGRVGNTIYF
>TRBJ2-7|-|TRBV5-1|-
TGCGCCAGCAGCTTGGTCTCGAGCTCCTACGAGCAGTACTTC
CASSLVSSSYEQYF
>TRBJ1-2|once|TRBV7-9|-
TGTGCCAGCAGCTTTGACAGGTTGTATGGCTACACCTTC
CASSFDRLYGYTF
>TRBJ2-7|-|TRBV18|-
TGTGCCAGCTCATTTATGCCCCCGGGGGAGCAGTACTTC
CASSFMPPGEQYF
>TRBJ2-7|-|TRBV7-8|TRBD2
TGTGCCAGCAGCTTAGGAGCGGGACTAGCGGGGGGGTTCTACGAGCAGTACTTC
CASSLGAGLAGGFYEQYF
>TRBJ2-1|-|TRBV14|-
TGTGCCAGCAGCCTTCGTAAGGGGCAAGGTCCTGAGCAGTTCTTC
CASSLRKGQGPEQFF
>TRBJ2-5|once|TRBV2|TRBD2
TGTGCCAGCAATCCGGGACTAGCGGACGGAGAGACCCAGTACTTC
CASNPGLADGETQYF
>TRBJ1-1|once|TRBV18|-
TGTGCCAGCTCACCACTCGGCCCAGGGAACACTGAAGCTTTCTTT
CASSPLGPGNTEAFF
>TRBJ2-5|once|TRBV16|TRBD2
TGTGCCAGCAGACCTAGCGGGGGGCAGACCCAGTACTTC
CASRPSGGQTQYF
>TRBJ1-5|-|TRBV4-2|TRBD1
TGTGCCAGCAGCCAAGACCACAGGGGGACTCAGCCCCAGCATTTT
CASSQDHRGTQPQHF
>TRBJ2-7|-|TRBV7-2|TRBD2
TGTGCCAGCAGCTTAGCGGGAGGGTACGAGCAGTACTTC
CASSLAGGYEQYF
>TRBJ1-4|-|TRBV5-1|-
TGCGCCAGCTCCAGGTACGGGGGAGAAGAAAAACTGTTTTTT
CASSRYGGEEKLFF
>TRBJ1-6|-|TRBV15|-
TGTGCCACCAGCACCGGCGGGTATTCACCCCTCCACTTT
CATSTGGYSPLHF
>TRBJ2-2|-|TRBV11-3|-
TGTGCCAGCAGCCATACAGGCCCCGGGGAGCTGTTTTTT
CASSHTGPGELFF
>TRBJ1-5|-|TRBV7-3|-
TGTGCCAGCAGCTTAAGTCCAGGGGACCAGCCCCAGCATTTT
CASSLSPGDQPQHF
>TRBJ2-1|-|TRBV7-3|TRBD2
TGTGCCAGCAGCTCGAGCGGGGGGGGTTACAATGAGCAGTTCTTC
CASSSSGGGYNEQFF
>TRBJ2-7|-|TRBV7-9|TRBD2
TGTGCCAGCAGCCGCAGCACCGGACTAGCCGACTCCTACGAGCAGTACTTC
CASSRSTGLADSYEQYF
>TRBJ1-6|-|TRBV21-1|-
TGTGCCAGCAGCAAAGCGGACAGAGGTTCACCCCTCCACTTT
CASSKADRGSPLHF
>TRBJ2-7|-|TRBV5-1|-
TGCGCCAGCTCAAGTCAGAACTACGAGCAGTACTTC
CASSSQNYEQYF
>TRBJ2-7|once|TRBV6-6|TRBD2
TGTGCCAGCAGAACGAGCGGGGGGTTAGACGAGCAGTACTTC
CASRTSGGLDEQYF
>TRBJ2-2|-|TRBV5-1|-
TGCGCCAGCAGCAAAGGACAGAGCGCAGCGACCGGGGAGCTGTTTTTT
CASSKGQSAATGELFF
>TRBJ1-1|-|TRBV6-1|-
TGTGCCAGCAGTGATTGGGGGCTCAACACTGAAGCTTTCTTT
CASSDWGLNTEAFF
>TRBJ1-4|-|TRBV28|TRBD1
TGTGCCACCACGGGACAGGGGATTTGGGGGAGTGAAAAACTGTTTTTT
CATTGQGIWGSEKLFF
>TRBJ2-7|-|TRBV10-3|TRBD1
TGTGCCATCAGTGGGGACAGCGTCTACGAGCAGTACTTC
CAISGDSVYEQYF